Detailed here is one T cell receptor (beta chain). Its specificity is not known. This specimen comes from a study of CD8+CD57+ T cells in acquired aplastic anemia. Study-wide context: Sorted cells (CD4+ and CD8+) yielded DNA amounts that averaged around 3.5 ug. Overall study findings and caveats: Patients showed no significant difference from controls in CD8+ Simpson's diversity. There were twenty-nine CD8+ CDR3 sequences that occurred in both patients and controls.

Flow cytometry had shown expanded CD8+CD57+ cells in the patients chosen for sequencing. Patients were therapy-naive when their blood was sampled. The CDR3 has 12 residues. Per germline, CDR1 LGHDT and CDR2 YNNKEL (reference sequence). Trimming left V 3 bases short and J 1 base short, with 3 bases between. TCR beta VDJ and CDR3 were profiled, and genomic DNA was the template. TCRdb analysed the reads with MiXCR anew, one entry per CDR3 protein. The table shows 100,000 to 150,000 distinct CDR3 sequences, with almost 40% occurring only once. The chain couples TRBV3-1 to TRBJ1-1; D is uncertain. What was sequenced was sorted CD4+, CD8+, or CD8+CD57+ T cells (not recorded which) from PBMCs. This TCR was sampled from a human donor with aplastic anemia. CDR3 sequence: CASSHENTEAFF. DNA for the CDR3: TGTGCCAGCAGCCACGAGAACACTGAAGCTTTCTTT. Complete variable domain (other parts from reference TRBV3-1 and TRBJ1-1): DTAVSQTPKYLVTQMGNDKSIKCEQNLGHDTMYWYKQDSKKFLKIMFSYNNKELIINETVPNRFSPKSPDKAHLNLHINSLELGDSAVYFCASSHENTEAFFGQGTRLTVV.